What follows describes a single T cell receptor beta chain. Its antigen is undetermined. The data originate from a study of T-cell memory formation after mild COVID-19. Study-wide results and caveats: Some SARS-CoV-2-responding clones were already detected in memory before infection. Clones that contracted from day 15 to 85 were balanced CD4/CD8, while later expanders leaned CD4+. Day 37-peaking second-wave clones had unconfirmed SARS-CoV-2 specificity.

This CDR3 has 14 residues. Germline V gene data show CDR1 as SGHRS and CDR2 as YFSETQ. Trimming cost V 0 bases and J 8 bases, with 12 bases left between them. 5'RACE primed at constant segments yielded TCR alpha and TCR beta cDNA libraries bearing sample barcodes and UMIs. TCRdb passed the 5' RACE reads through MiXCR, listing each CDR3 protein once. The sample includes 250,000 to 350,000 distinct CDR3 sequences, approximately 15% seen only once; the top ten take 21%. The material sequenced was PBMCs or a T cell subset sorted from them (not recorded which). The J gene is TRBJ2-1, the V gene TRBV5-1; no definite D call. This TCR derives from a man aged 18-30 years who had mild COVID-19 (a few samples of this study predate the infection). Cell type and time point are not known. CDR3 nucleotides: TGCGCCAGCAGCTTGGGGTACGCGACTTATGAGCAGTTCTTC. This codes for CASSLGYATYEQFF.